This paragraph reports one TCR beta chain. Its specificity is not known. The iRepertoire nested amplicon-rescue multiplex PCR amplified TCR alpha and beta CDR3s from RNA. TCRdb re-called the multiplex PCR reads through MiXCR, storing one row per CDR3 protein. The sample lists about 140,000 distinct CDR3 sequences, roughly two fifths occurring once. CDR1 and CDR2 from the germline V gene are MGHRA and YSYEKL. The CDR3 totals 13 residues. Between the trimmed V and J ends, which lost 4 bases and 5 bases, there was a span of 9 bases. This entry comes from a study of glioma-infiltrating T cells. Study outcomes and limitations: Non-neoplastic patients had below-expected tissue-blood divergence, while all gliomas exceeded expectation.

The TCR sequence derives from a human donor with low-grade glioma or glioblastoma, undergoing nonglioma brain surgery, or in good health (not recorded which). V usage is TRBV4-1 and J usage is TRBJ2-1; D unclear. Sequencing was performed on glioma tissue, nonneoplastic brain tissue, or PBMCs (not recorded which). The DNA of the CDR3 is TGCGCCAGCAGCCCACGGACGGACAATGAGCAGTTCTTC. Its protein is CASSPRTDNEQFF.